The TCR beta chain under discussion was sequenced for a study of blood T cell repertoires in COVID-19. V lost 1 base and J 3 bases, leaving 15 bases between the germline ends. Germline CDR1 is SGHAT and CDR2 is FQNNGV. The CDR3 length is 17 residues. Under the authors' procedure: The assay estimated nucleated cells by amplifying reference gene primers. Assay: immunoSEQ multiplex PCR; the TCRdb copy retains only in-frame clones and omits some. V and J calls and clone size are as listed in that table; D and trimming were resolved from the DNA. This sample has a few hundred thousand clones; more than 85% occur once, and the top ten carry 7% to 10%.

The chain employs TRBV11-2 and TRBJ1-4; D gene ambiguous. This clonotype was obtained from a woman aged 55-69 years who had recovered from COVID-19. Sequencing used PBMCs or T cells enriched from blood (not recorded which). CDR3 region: CASSLVGRGFPNEKLFF. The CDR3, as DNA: TGTGCCAGCAGCTTAGTTGGACGCGGGTTCCCTAATGAAAAACTGTTTTTT.